The TCR beta chain described here comes from a study of T cells after yellow fever vaccination. Overall study findings and caveats: Clonotypes found in both CD4 and CD8 compartments made up a small share. Weaker, the secondary response peaked sooner, at day 5 versus 15.

This CDR3 region has 13 residues. Between the trimmed V and J ends, which lost 0 bases and 10 bases, there was a span of 13 bases. CDR1 is DFQATT and CDR2 is SNEGSKA in the germline V gene (reference sequence). Template-switching 5'RACE yielded the TCR cDNA; a universal primer site and UMIs were added in the process. TCRdb fed the 5' RACE reads into MiXCR, producing one record per CDR3 protein. The table shows some 240,000 distinct CDR3 sequences, with roughly 3.5% occurring only once. This clonotype was detected many times. The antigen is unknown. V and J are TRBV20-1 and TRBJ2-1; D tentatively fits TRBD1 or TRBD2 (6 bases each). The source material was PBMCs, sampled 15 days after the yellow fever booster vaccination. This receptor was obtained from a man aged 18 to 35 who received the YFV17D yellow fever vaccine. The CDR3 DNA reads TGCAGTGCTAGAGATGGGGGCCGGGAGGAGCAGTTCTTC. Its protein product is CSARDGGREEQFF.